The sequence of this TCR beta chain was determined in a study of brain T cells in children with intractable seizures. The study, taken as a whole, reports: Pre-surgery blood may have been undersampled, hiding some clones. Patients' HCMV serostatus was unknown; virus specificity rests on CDR3 similarity alone.

This clone was seen once. Its antigen is as yet unknown. Here immunoSEQ multiplex PCR was the method, and the copy in TCRdb shows in-frame clones only, minus some. The data show hundreds of thousands of clones, over 85% seen once. The CDR3 consists of 15 residues. Per germline, CDR1 SGDLS and CDR2 YYNGEE. V gave up 3 bases and J gave up 0 bases, with 13 bases separating them. Described time point: blood from clinic visit 5 months post-surgery; TSC patient then seizure free. The sequenced cases were selected for having the highest brain T cell transcript signatures. Before surgery, patients took at least one anti-epileptic drug.

The chain has TRBV9 and TRBJ2-7, with TRBD2 as a possible D gene (6 bases). Sequences were derived from peripheral blood, sampled around 5 months after surgery. The sequence was collected from a boy under three years old with tuberous sclerosis and intractable seizures. The DNA of the CDR3 is TGTGCCAGCAGCGGCGGGACTGCTAGCTCCTACGAGCAGTACTTC. It translates to CASSGGTASSYEQYF.